The entry that follows covers one TCR beta chain sequence. The antigen is unknown. This sample is drawn from a study of T cell responses to AZD1222 COVID-19 vaccine. Whole-study findings and limits: When two AZD1222 doses had been given, Spike-specific TCR breadth and depth rose. Donors were chiefly white British, with a greater number of females, and clonal diversity was perhaps underestimated.

V was pared by 1 base and J by 6 bases, with 10 bases between. CDR1 is MGHRA and CDR2 is YSYEKL in the germline V gene. The CDR3 has 14 residues. This table comes from immunoSEQ multiplex PCR, and its TCRdb copy is limited to in-frame clones, with some not included. The table records 120,000 to 150,000 clones, 92% of them present only once. Sequenced material: peripheral blood, taken 28 days after the second AZD1222 dose. The chain links TRBV4-1 to TRBJ1-5, with D unresolved. The sequence was collected from an adult who received the AZD1222 COVID-19 vaccine. CDR3 DNA sequence: TGCGCCAGCAGCCAAGGACCCCCCAGTCAGCCCCAGCATTTT. Translation: CASSQGPPSQPQHF.